These 9 T cell receptor beta chains were sequenced from one sample in a study of shared clonotypes between healthy human individuals. Method: immunoSEQ multiplex PCR; TCRdb's copy keeps in-frame clones and lacks some. In the table there are 2 million to 2.5 million clones, around 92% of which are singletons. Sequenced input: naive CD4+ T cells from PBMCs. Subset described: CD45RA+ positively selected. The receptors were sampled from a man younger than 35 in good health. Some clones in this sample may be carry-over from other donors' samples.

This chain connects TRBV4-2 to TRBJ2-7, with 8 bases matching TRBD1. V lost 5 bases and J lost 4; bases outside the gene matches: 7. The CDR3 is 14 residues long. Germline CDR1 and CDR2: LGHNA and YNFKEQ. CDR3 DNA sequence: TGTGCCAGCAGCGCTCGTGGGACAGGATACGAGCAGTACTTC. Translated: CASSARGTGYEQYF.

The chain recombines TRBV7-3 with TRBJ1-2, with TRBD1 as a possible D gene (6 bases). CDR1 and CDR2 (germline): SGHTA, FQGTGA. Deletions cut 7 bases from V and 7 bases from J, with 13 bases between. CDR3 length: 12 residues. For the CDR3, the DNA is TGTGCCAGCAACAAAGGGGGAGTTGGCTACACCTTC. Protein: CASNKGGVGYTF.

The chain recombines TRBV25-1 with TRBJ1-2, with 8 positions matching TRBD1. Germline CDR1 is MGHDK and CDR2 is SYGVNS. The CDR3 runs 14 residues. V lost 2 bases to trimming and J lost 8 bases; unmatched junction nucleotides: 7. CDR3 residues: CASSEVQGVRGYTF. Written as DNA, the CDR3 is TGTGCCAGCAGTGAAGTACAGGGGGTCAGGGGCTACACCTTC.

This sequence joins TRBV9 and TRBJ2-7; 7 nucleotides align to TRBD2. Trimming cost V 0 bases and J 6 bases; bases outside gene matches: 9. Germline CDR1 SGDLS, CDR2 YYNGEE. CDR3 length: 15 residues. Here the CDR3 DNA reads TGTGCCAGCAGCGTAGGGACTAGATCCCTCTCCGAGCAGTACTTC. Its protein product is CASSVGTRSLSEQYF.

The rearrangement joins TRBV7-2 to TRBJ2-5; D call uncertain. Deletions cut 5 bases from V and 1 base from J, with 11 bases between. Per germline, CDR1 SGHTA and CDR2 FQGNSA. The CDR3 contains 14 residues. The DNA of the CDR3 is TGTGCCAGCAGCCGAGTCGTGGGCCAAGAGACCCAGTACTTC. Translated, it gives CASSRVVGQETQYF.

V and J are TRBV28 and TRBJ1-2; tentatively, D is TRBD1 (5 bases). The V end lost 2 bases, the J end lost 9 bases, and 10 bases lay between the germline ends. Germline CDR1 MDHEN, CDR2 SYDVKM. The CDR3 has 12 amino acids. The CDR3 sequence is CASSLRQGRYTF. CDR3 coding DNA: TGTGCCAGCAGTTTACGCCAGGGCCGCTACACCTTC.

This clone appeared a single time. The V gene is TRBV10-3, the J gene TRBJ1-5; D is undetermined. CDR3 length: 15 amino acids. Germline CDR1 reads ENHRY; CDR2 reads SYGVKD. Trimming pared 10 bases from V and 1 base from J, leaving 17 bases between. The CDR3 is CATNREPRSNQPQHF. The DNA of the CDR3 is TGTGCCACTAACCGGGAACCAAGGAGCAATCAGCCCCAGCATTTT.

CDR3 coding DNA: TGTGCCACTGGACAGGGGTCTTACAATGAGCAGTTCTTC. Translated, it gives CATGQGSYNEQFF. V is TRBV6-1 and J is TRBJ2-1, with TRBD1 identical over 9 bases. CDR3 length: 13 residues. CDR1 and CDR2 (germline): MNHNS, SASEGT. V lost 10 bases to trimming and J lost 4 bases; unmatched junction nucleotides: 5.

This sequence joins TRBV18 and TRBJ1-3; 9 positions agree with TRBD1. After removal of 3 bases from V and 3 bases from J, the junction contained 12 bases not matched to a gene. There are 18 residues in the CDR3. CDR1 and CDR2 from the germline V gene are KGHSH and LQKENI. In nucleotides, the CDR3 is TGTGCCAGCTCACCTATTGGGACAGGGATGGGCTATGGAAACACCATATATTTT. Protein sequence: CASSPIGTGMGYGNTIYF.